A selection of T cell receptor beta chains follows, all from one sample in a study of cytomegalovirus exposure and HLA in healthy donors. Sequencing used immunoSEQ multiplex PCR; TCRdb keeps in-frame clones, though not all of them. Of about 100,000 clones in the sample, 80% to 85% were seen once. The sample taken for sequencing was PBMCs. The receptor source for this set is a woman in her 70s in good health and CMV-seropositive. Each CDR3 is given with its conserved first and last residue. Each record gives: D gene, J gene, V gene, clone size, CDR3 DNA, CDR3 protein. The D gene is left open where the match is weak. For some rows the clone size is stated as once, few or many, or as a class when expanded; others skip it.

>-|TRBJ2-7|TRBV18|-
TGTGCCAGCTCACCAGGAGGGCAGGGCAACTCCTACGAGCAGTACTTC
CASSPGGQGNSYEQYF
>-|TRBJ2-7|TRBV6-5|-
TGTGCCAGCAGTTACTCCAGGCCCCCCTACGAGCAGTACTTC
CASSYSRPPYEQYF
>-|TRBJ2-1|TRBV5-1|-
TGCGCCAGCAGCTTGAGGCAGGGCAGCTCCTACAATGAGCAGTTCTTC
CASSLRQGSSYNEQFF
>TRBD2|TRBJ2-7|TRBV7-2|-
TGTGCCAGCAGCTCCCCGGGACTAGCTTACGAGCAGTACTTC
CASSSPGLAYEQYF
>-|TRBJ2-5|TRBV19|-
TGTGCCAGTAGTATGCAGGGCCCTCAAGAGACCCAGTACTTC
CASSMQGPQETQYF
>TRBD1|TRBJ2-1|TRBV9|-
TGTGCCAGCAGCCCGACAGGGGTGGGCAATGAGCAGTTCTTC
CASSPTGVGNEQFF
>-|TRBJ2-4|TRBV5-1|-
TGCGCCAGCAGCTTGCGGGGGGCGCCGGAAAACATTCAGTACTTC
CASSLRGAPENIQYF
>-|TRBJ1-4|TRBV5-1|-
TGCGCCAGCAGCTCTACCACAGGGAATGCTAATGAAAAACTGTTTTTT
CASSSTTGNANEKLFF
>-|TRBJ1-1|TRBV30|-
TGTGCCTGGAGTGGCCGGGAAACTGAAGCTTTCTTT
CAWSGRETEAFF
>-|TRBJ2-2|TRBV18|-
TGTGCCAGCTCACCACAGGCCGGGGTGAACACCGGGGAGCTGTTTTTT
CASSPQAGVNTGELFF
>-|TRBJ2-7|TRBV6-1|-
TGTGCCAGCAGTGAGAGAGCGGCCCTCGAGCAGTACTTC
CASSERAALEQYF
>TRBD2|TRBJ2-1|TRBV19|-
TGTGCCAGTCAGGGAGGGAGGACCTACAATGAGCAGTTCTTC
CASQGGRTYNEQFF
>-|TRBJ2-2|TRBV4-3|-
TGCGCCAGCAGCCAAGCCTTCGCGGGAACTGTTCCCGGGGAGCTGTTTTTT
CASSQAFAGTVPGELFF
>TRBD2|TRBJ2-2|TRBV6-6|-
TGTGCCACCGAGACTAGCGGGAGCATCGCCGGGGAGCTGTTTTTT
CATETSGSIAGELFF
>TRBD1|TRBJ2-2|TRBV30|-
TGTGCCTGGGGCGGGACAGGTAACACCGGGGAGCTGTTTTTT
CAWGGTGNTGELFF
>-|TRBJ2-1|TRBV5-1|-
TGCGCCAGCAGCTTGGCGTCTAGCTCGGACTACAATGAGCAGTTCTTC
CASSLASSSDYNEQFF
>TRBD2|TRBJ2-2|TRBV28|-
TGTGCCAGCAGTTTGGGGGGGTCCACCGGGGAGCTGTTTTTT
CASSLGGSTGELFF
>-|TRBJ2-7|TRBV20-1|-
TGCAGTGCTAGAGAGAGCTACGAGCAGTACTTC
CSARESYEQYF
>TRBD1|TRBJ2-5|TRBV5-4|-
TGTGCCAGCAGCCCGGGGACAGGCCAAGAGACCCAGTACTTC
CASSPGTGQETQYF
>-|TRBJ1-2|TRBV7-2|once
TGTGCCAGCAGCTTACAGGGAAATGGCTACACCTTC
CASSLQGNGYTF
>TRBD1|TRBJ2-1|TRBV11-2|-
TGTGCCAGCAGTTGGACAGGGCCCGGACACAATGAGCAGTTCTTC
CASSWTGPGHNEQFF
>-|TRBJ1-2|TRBV30|-
TGTGCCTGGAGTAAACGATCGGACGGACATCGGAGCTACACCTTC
CAWSKRSDGHRSYTF
>TRBD2|TRBJ2-5|TRBV11-1|-
TGTGCCAGCAGCTCGGGACTAGCGGGAGGGCCCCAAGAGACCCAGTACTTC
CASSSGLAGGPQETQYF
>TRBD2|TRBJ2-7|TRBV5-1|once
TGCGCCAGCAGCGCGGGAGACACCTACGAGCAGTACTTC
CASSAGDTYEQYF
>TRBD2|TRBJ2-3|TRBV29-1|-
TGCAGCGTTGATATTGCGGGAGGGCCCACAGATACGCAGTATTTT
CSVDIAGGPTDTQYF
>-|TRBJ2-5|TRBV2|-
TGTGCCAGCAAACGAGGAGAGACCCAGTACTTC
CASKRGETQYF
>-|TRBJ1-3|TRBV5-5|medium-sized
TGTGCCAGCAGCTTGGCTGGCACCAGCTCTGGAAACACCATATATTTT
CASSLAGTSSGNTIYF
>TRBD1|TRBJ1-1|TRBV5-1|-
TGCGCCAGCAGTTTTATGGGACAGGGGATTGGGAGCACTGAAGCTTTCTTT
CASSFMGQGIGSTEAFF
>-|TRBJ2-7|TRBV5-8|-
TGTGCCAGCAGCACACAGGTTCACTTCATTCGGGCCTCCTACGAGCAGTACTTC
CASSTQVHFIRASYEQYF
>TRBD2|TRBJ2-5|TRBV11-3|-
TGTGCCAGCAGCCTCGGACTAGCGGGAGAAGAGACCCAGTACTTC
CASSLGLAGEETQYF
>TRBD2|TRBJ2-4|TRBV7-9|once
TGTGCCAGCAGCTTAGGGGGGGGGAACATTCAGTACTTC
CASSLGGGNIQYF
>-|TRBJ2-7|TRBV5-1|-
TGCGCCAGCAGCTTGGGCAGCTCCTACGAGCAGTACTTC
CASSLGSSYEQYF
>-|TRBJ1-4|TRBV4-3|-
TGCGCCAGCACCCTCGTAAATACGAGAGAGGAAAAACTGTTTTTT
CASTLVNTREEKLFF
>TRBD2|TRBJ2-7|TRBV27|-
TGTGCCAGCAGTCCAAGGACTAGCGGTATCCCCTACGAGCAGTACTTC
CASSPRTSGIPYEQYF
>-|TRBJ2-3|TRBV5-4|-
TGTGCCAGCAGCTTGGGACTAGATACTAGCACAGATACGCAGTATTTT
CASSLGLDTSTDTQYF
>TRBD1|TRBJ2-3|TRBV9|-
TGTGCCAGCAGCGCCATCCTACAGGGGGCCGTGGAAGATACGCAGTATTTT
CASSAILQGAVEDTQYF
>TRBD2|TRBJ2-1|TRBV11-3|-
TGTGCCAGCAGCTCCCCGGGACTAGCGGGACAACACAGCTCCTACAATGAGCAGTTCTTC
CASSSPGLAGQHSSYNEQFF
>TRBD1|TRBJ2-7|TRBV18|once
TGTGCCAGCTCACCTAGAGGACAGGCCTACGAGCAGTACTTC
CASSPRGQAYEQYF
>TRBD1|TRBJ2-3|TRBV6-5|-
TGTGCCAGCAGTTCCAGGGGGCCTCCGGATACGCAGTATTTT
CASSSRGPPDTQYF
>-|TRBJ2-7|TRBV21-1|-
TGTGCCAGCAGCATTCCCGGGACTAGCGGGAGGGGGTTTTACGAGCAGTACTTC
CASSIPGTSGRGFYEQYF
>-|TRBJ2-7|TRBV7-3|few
TGTGCCAGCAGCTTAGAAGTGGGGGGTTTCTACGAGCAGTACTTC
CASSLEVGGFYEQYF
>TRBD2|TRBJ2-2|TRBV30|-
TGTGCCTGGAGGGGTTCGGGAGGGACCGGGGAGCTGTTTTTT
CAWRGSGGTGELFF
>TRBD2|TRBJ2-7|TRBV19|-
TGTGCCAGCGGACTAGCGGGAGTCGGTGAGCAGTACTTC
CASGLAGVGEQYF
>-|TRBJ2-1|TRBV5-8|few
TGTGCCAGCAGCTTGGAGTCGGTGGGGCCCTTCGGGCTCTTC
CASSLESVGPFGLF
>TRBD2|TRBJ2-5|TRBV28|-
TGTGCCAGCAGGTCGACTAGCGGGACTCAAGAGACCCAGTACTTC
CASRSTSGTQETQYF
>TRBD1|TRBJ2-7|TRBV30|-
TGTGCCTGGAGTCCCCTGACAGGGGTTATCTACGAGCAGTACTTC
CAWSPLTGVIYEQYF
>-|TRBJ1-3|TRBV30|-
TGTGCCTGGAGAAGAGGGATCTCTGGAAACACCATATATTTT
CAWRRGISGNTIYF
>-|TRBJ1-4|TRBV25-1|-
TGTGCCAGCAGCAGTGATGAAAAACTGTTTTTT
CASSSDEKLFF
>-|TRBJ2-2|TRBV28|-
TGTGCCAGCAGTTTATGGCAGGGTGGCACCGGGGAGCTGTTTTTT
CASSLWQGGTGELFF
>TRBD1|TRBJ1-4|TRBV5-1|once
TGCGCCAGCAGCTTAGGACAGGGTAATGAAAAACTGTTTTTT
CASSLGQGNEKLFF
>TRBD1|TRBJ1-1|TRBV2|-
TGTGCCAGCAGGAAGGGGAGGACAGGACTAACTGAAGCTTTCTTT
CASRKGRTGLTEAFF
>-|TRBJ2-3|TRBV19|-
TGTGCCAGCCGTCTAATCGCCACAGATACGCAGTATTTT
CASRLIATDTQYF
>-|TRBJ2-1|TRBV7-9|once
TGTGCCAGCAGCTTATCCCAGGACAATGAGCAGTTCTTC
CASSLSQDNEQFF
>-|TRBJ1-2|TRBV5-1|-
TGCGCCAGCAGCGAGCACAGGTTATATGGCTACACCTTC
CASSEHRLYGYTF
>TRBD1|TRBJ1-1|TRBV19|-
TGTGCCAGTAGGACGGGGGACAGGGGGACTGAAGCTTTCTTT
CASRTGDRGTEAFF